The 18 T cell receptor beta chains presented below share a single source sample, sequenced in a study of response to subunit inactivated influenza vaccine. TCRdb analysed the RT-PCR reads with MiXCR anew, one entry per CDR3 protein. The repertoire holds over 300,000 distinct CDR3 sequences, with 21% as singletons. The starting material was PBMCs from blood, obtained about 20 months after vaccination. The receptor source for this set is a man aged 45 to 70 who received an inactivated influenza vaccine.

In the case of this clonotype: Just one base apart from a much larger clone, this may be a read error. This chain joins TRBV5-1 and TRBJ1-1; the match to TRBD1 covers 7 bases. Germline CDR1 reads SGHRS; CDR2 reads YFSETQ. This CDR3 comprises 14 residues. V dropped 4 bases and J dropped 0; count of bases not matched to a gene: 3. CDR3 region: CASSAGQLNTEAFF. The CDR3 bases are TGCGCCAGCAGCGCGGGACAGTTGAACACTGAAGCTTTCTTT.

This clonotype was observed a few times. The chain joins TRBV6-6 to TRBJ1-1; D is perhaps TRBD1 (5 bases). V gave up 7 bases and J gave up 3 bases, with 12 bases separating them. The CDR3 is 13 residues long. The germline V gene encodes CDR1 MNHNY and CDR2 SVGAGI (reference sequence). CDR3 in DNA: TGTGCCAGCACCCCGAGAGGGGACACTGAAGCTTTCTTT. It encodes CASTPRGDTEAFF.

V usage is TRBV7-9 and J usage is TRBJ2-7; perhaps TRBD1 as D (6 bases). This CDR3 region has 15 residues. The germline V gene encodes CDR1 SEHNR and CDR2 FQNEAQ (reference sequence). V was cut by 4 bases and J by 6 bases, with 19 bases left in between. The CDR3 loop is CASSSRTVVLGEQYF. The CDR3 DNA sequence: TGTGCCAGCAGCTCTAGGACAGTCGTACTGGGCGAGCAGTACTTC.

This chain's CDR3 is CASSQGWEGYMGSDTQYF. The DNA for the CDR3 is TGTGCCAGCAGCCAAGGGTGGGAGGGCTATATGGGTTCAGATACGCAGTATTTT. This sequence joins TRBV4-2 and TRBJ2-3; 7 nucleotides line up with TRBD2. Germline V gene sequence: CDR1 LGHNA, CDR2 YNFKEQ. The length of the CDR3 is 18 residues. V dropped 1 base and J dropped 4; count of bases not matched to a gene: 14.

J is TRBJ2-2 and V is TRBV6-1, with 7 bases that match TRBD1. The CDR3 has 16 amino acids. CDR1 and CDR2 (germline): MNHNS, SASEGT. The junction had 7 bases not matched to a gene; V was cut back by 5 bases and J by 1 base. This CDR3 is CASSRTGQQNTGELFF. CDR3 nucleotide sequence: TGTGCCAGCAGTCGAACGGGACAGCAGAACACCGGGGAGCTGTTTTTT.

There are a few counts of this clonotype. V is TRBV28 and J is TRBJ1-6, with D perhaps matching TRBD1 (5 bases). This CDR3 comprises 14 residues. The V and J ends lost 2 bases and 10 bases respectively, with 12 bases between them. Germline-derived CDR1 and CDR2 are MDHEN and SYDVKM. The DNA for the CDR3 is TGTGCCAGCAGTTTAACGGGGGTGGGGTCACCCCTCCACTTT. Residues: CASSLTGVGSPLHF.

In this sample, this clonotype turned up a few times. The junction differs from germline at one of its ends, possibly a read error. The rearrangement uses TRBV20-1 and TRBJ1-3, with 7 bases matching TRBD1. The CDR3 covers 16 residues. Germline V gene lookup returns CDR1 DFQATT and CDR2 SNEGSKA (reference sequence). The CDR3 DNA reads TGCAGTGCTAGTTTGACAGGGCTCAACTCTCGAAACACCATATATTTT. Amino acid sequence: CSASLTGLNSRNTIYF.

This clonotype was counted only a few times. The chain uses TRBV11-2 and TRBJ2-7; 7 positions agree with TRBD2. The CDR3 is 15 residues long. J gave up 5 bases and V 2 bases, and 9 bases lay outside the gene matches. Germline values: CDR1 SGHAT, CDR2 FQNNGV. As DNA, the CDR3 is TGTGCCAGCAGCTTAAAAGGCGGGAGAAGCGACGAGCAGTACTTC. This sequence encodes CASSLKGGRSDEQYF.

This chain joins TRBV24-1 and TRBJ2-7; the match to TRBD1 covers 9 bases. V was pared by 6 bases and J by 3 bases, with 5 bases of the junction left unmatched. Per germline, CDR1 KGHDR and CDR2 SFDVKD. This CDR3 contains 14 residues. CDR3 bases: TGTGCCACCAGTAGGACAGGGGACGGCTACGAGCAGTACTTC. It specifies CATSRTGDGYEQYF.

This clonotype was counted between two and nine times. Being one base from a much bigger clone, this may be a read error. The CDR3 here is CASSQDRGPNYGYTF. CDR3 nucleotides: TGCGCCAGCAGCCAAGACAGGGGGCCTAACTATGGCTACACCTTC. The chain joins TRBV4-1 to TRBJ1-2, with 8 nucleotides matching TRBD1. V lost 0 bases, J lost 0 bases, and 0 bases stayed unmatched. This CDR3 comprises 15 residues. The germline V gene encodes CDR1 MGHRA and CDR2 YSYEKL.

The chain combines TRBV3-1 with TRBJ1-2; TRBD1 might be the D (5 bases). Trimming stripped 2 bases from V and 6 bases from J, with 10 bases between. Germline V gives CDR1 LGHDT, CDR2 YNNKEL (reference sequence). The CDR3 is 13 residues long. In DNA form, the CDR3 reads TGTGCCAGCAGCCAATGGGGGGAGGATGGCTACACCTTC. This gives the protein CASSQWGEDGYTF.

CDR3 region: CASSHPTRGNLADTQYF. CDR3 nucleotide sequence: TGCGCCAGCAGCCACCCTACCCGGGGGAACCTCGCCGATACGCAGTATTTT. The chain is built from TRBV4-1 and TRBJ2-3, with D possibly being TRBD2 (6 bases). V gave up 3 bases and J gave up 6 bases, with 22 bases separating them. The CDR3 runs to 17 residues. Germline CDR1 is MGHRA and CDR2 is YSYEKL.

There are many counts of this clonotype. V gene TRBV12-3 or TRBV12-4 combines with J gene TRBJ1-2, with TRBD1 as a possible D gene (5 bases). The CDR3 covers 14 residues. Trimming took off 3 bases at V and 4 bases at J, with 12 bases between the two ends. The CDR3 here is CASSFQGMSYGYTF. The DNA for the CDR3 is TGTGCCAGCAGTTTCCAGGGCATGTCCTATGGCTACACCTTC.

The chain combines TRBV19 with TRBJ2-1; D may be TRBD2 (5 bases). Germline CDR1 and CDR2: LNHDA and SQIVND (reference sequence). The germline V and J ends were trimmed by 0 bases and 4 bases, with 13 bases remaining between them. The CDR3 length is 16 residues. The CDR3 sequence is CASSIDTGMGYNEQFF. CDR3 sequence (DNA): TGTGCCAGTAGTATAGATACGGGAATGGGTTACAATGAGCAGTTCTTC.

V usage is TRBV20-1 and J usage is TRBJ1-5; tentatively, D is TRBD1 (6 bases). The CDR3 totals 13 residues. Trimming removed 6 bases from V and 3 bases from J, with 12 bases in between. The germline V gene has CDR1 DFQATT and CDR2 SNEGSKA (reference sequence). The CDR3 DNA follows: TGCAGTGCGGCAGGGGCCTTCAATCAGCCCCAGCATTTT. As protein: CSAAGAFNQPQHF.

The V call is TRBV19, the J call TRBJ2-1, with TRBD2 matching 7 bases. This CDR3 has 14 residues. The germline CDR1 and CDR2 sequences are LNHDA and SQIVND (reference sequence). V was clipped by 2 bases and J by 4 bases; unmatched bases: 2. The CDR3 bases are TGTGCCAGTAGTATAATAGCGGGTTACAATGAGCAGTTCTTC. This translates into CASSIIAGYNEQFF.

The chain combines TRBV5-1 with TRBJ2-5, with D tentatively TRBD2 (6 bases). Deletions cut 3 bases from V and 1 base from J, with 16 bases between. Germline V gene lookup returns CDR1 SGHRS and CDR2 YFSETQ. CDR3 length equals 16 residues. The CDR3 reads CASSYLGTASQETQYF. In nucleotides, the CDR3 is TGCGCCAGCAGCTACCTAGGGACTGCCTCCCAAGAGACCCAGTACTTC.

This clonotype has more than one count but fewer than ten. The V gene is TRBV6-1, the J gene TRBJ2-2; TRBD1 or TRBD2 may be the D gene (5 bases each). This CDR3 is built from 16 residues. The germline V gene has CDR1 MNHNS and CDR2 SASEGT. Trimming took off 4 bases at V and 2 bases at J, with 14 bases between the two ends. CDR3 sequence (DNA): TGTGCCAGCAGTGTACGGGGCCAAATAAACACCGGGGAGCTGTTTTTT. Its protein product is CASSVRGQINTGELFF.